This T cell receptor beta chain was identified in a study of shared clonotypes between healthy human individuals. The study's findings and limits: Shared clonotypes: about 5% naive CD4, under 4% naive CD8, 2.3% memory CD4, roughly 0.4% memory CD8. Rarefaction gave evidence that sorted-subset sequencing remained incomplete despite large depth. Represented diversity, genetic and exposure-history alike, was limited by few donors.

It was CD45RO-negative cells, positively selected for CCR7, that made up naive CD8 cells, with terminally differentiated effector memory CD45RA+ cells excluded. Worth noting for this clone: Its antigen is not identified.

Assay used: immunoSEQ multiplex PCR; TCRdb lists only in-frame clones, some missing. The repertoire includes about 2.2 million clones, 93% of them detected once, and roughly 1.7% sits in the top ten. The CDR3 has 15 residues. The V gene lost 2 bases and the J gene lost 2 bases, with 10 bases spanning the gap. CDR1 and CDR2 (germline): MDHEN, SYDVKM. Sequenced: naive CD8+ T cells from PBMCs. This receptor was taken from a man younger than 35 in good health. Some clones in this sample may be carry-over from other donors' samples. This chain uses TRBV28 with TRBJ2-1, with D unclear. CDR3 bases: TGTGCCAGCAGTTTACTGTCGGTTACCTACAATGAGCAGTTCTTC. The encoded protein is CASSLLSVTYNEQFF.